This T cell receptor (beta chain) stems from a study of blood T cell repertoires in COVID-19. Across the study: Acute and convalescent COVID-19 samples came from the United States, Italy and Spain. Sources were T cells, B-cell-depleted T cells, or PBMCs; the material itself was cDNA or gDNA.

In its sample, this clone was seen once. V was cut by 0 bases and J by 5 bases, with 13 bases left in between. Germline assignment: CDR1 MNHEY and CDR2 SVGEGT. CDR3 length: 16 amino acids. Per the authors' pipeline: Reference gene primer amplification in the assay estimated nucleated cell counts. Using immunoSEQ multiplex PCR, the repertoire was profiled, and TCRdb retains in-frame clones only, with some absent. That table gives V, J and clone size, and the DNA gave D and trimming. The sample includes 120,000 or so clones, 70% to 80% of them seen just once. The TCR originated in a human donor in a cohort sampled during active COVID-19. The genes are TRBV6-2 or TRBV6-3 and TRBJ2-2; tentatively, D is TRBD2 (6 bases). Specimen: peripheral blood. CDR3 bases: TGTGCCAGCAGTTACTCGATGACCGGGGGTACCGGGGAGCTGTTTTTT. This sequence encodes CASSYSMTGGTGELFF.